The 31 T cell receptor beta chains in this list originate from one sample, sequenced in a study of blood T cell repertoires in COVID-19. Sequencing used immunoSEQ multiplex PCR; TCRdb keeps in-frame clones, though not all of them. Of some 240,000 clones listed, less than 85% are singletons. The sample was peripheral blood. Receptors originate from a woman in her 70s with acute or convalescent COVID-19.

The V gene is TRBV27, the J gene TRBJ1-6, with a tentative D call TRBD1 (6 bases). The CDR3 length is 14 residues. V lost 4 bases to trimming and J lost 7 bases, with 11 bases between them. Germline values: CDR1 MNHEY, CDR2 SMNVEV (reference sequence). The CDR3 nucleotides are TGTGCCAGCAGTTGGGGGGGCGCGAATTCACCCCTCCACTTT. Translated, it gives CASSWGGANSPLHF.

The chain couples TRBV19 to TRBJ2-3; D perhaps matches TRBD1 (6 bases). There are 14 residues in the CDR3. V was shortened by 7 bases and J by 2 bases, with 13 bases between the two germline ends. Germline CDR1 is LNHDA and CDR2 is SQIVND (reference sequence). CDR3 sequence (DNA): TGTGCCAGTATCGGTGACAGGCTCACAGATACGCAGTATTTT. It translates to CASIGDRLTDTQYF.

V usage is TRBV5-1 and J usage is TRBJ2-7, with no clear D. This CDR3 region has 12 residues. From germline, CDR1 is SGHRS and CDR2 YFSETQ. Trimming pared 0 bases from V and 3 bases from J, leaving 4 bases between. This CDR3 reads CASSLDHYEQYF. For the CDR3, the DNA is TGCGCCAGCAGCTTGGATCACTACGAGCAGTACTTC.

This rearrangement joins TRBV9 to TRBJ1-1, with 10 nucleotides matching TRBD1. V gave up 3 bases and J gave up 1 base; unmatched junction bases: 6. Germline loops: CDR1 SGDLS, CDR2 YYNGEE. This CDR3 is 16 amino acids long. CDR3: CASSAHRDRGNTEAFF. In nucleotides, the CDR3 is TGTGCCAGCAGCGCTCACCGGGACAGGGGGAACACTGAAGCTTTCTTT.

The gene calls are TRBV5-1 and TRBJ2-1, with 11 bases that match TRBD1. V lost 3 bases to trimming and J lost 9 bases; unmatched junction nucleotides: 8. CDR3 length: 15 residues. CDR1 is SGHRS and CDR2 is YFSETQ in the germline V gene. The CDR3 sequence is CASSYGTGGTSEQFF. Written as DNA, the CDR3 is TGCGCCAGCAGCTACGGGACAGGGGGTACATCTGAGCAGTTCTTC.

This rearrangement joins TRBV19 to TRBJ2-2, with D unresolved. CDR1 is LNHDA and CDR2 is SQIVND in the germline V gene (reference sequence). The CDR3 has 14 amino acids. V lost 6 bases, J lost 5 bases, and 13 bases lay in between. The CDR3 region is CASSPRQVTGELFF. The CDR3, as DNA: TGTGCCAGTAGCCCCCGTCAGGTTACCGGGGAGCTGTTTTTT.

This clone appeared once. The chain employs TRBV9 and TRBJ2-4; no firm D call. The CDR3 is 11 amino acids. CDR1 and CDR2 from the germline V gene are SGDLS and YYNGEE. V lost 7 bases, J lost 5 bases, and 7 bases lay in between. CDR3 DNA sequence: TGTGCCAGCGGCCACGAAAACATTCAGTACTTC. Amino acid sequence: CASGHENIQYF.

CDR3 amino acids: CASSILGGEEQFF. The CDR3 DNA is TGTGCCAGTAGTATTTTAGGGGGTGAAGAGCAGTTCTTC. The chain recombines TRBV19 with TRBJ2-1, with D possibly matching TRBD1 (6 bases). Trimming left V 3 bases short and J 10 bases short, with 13 bases between. Germline lookup yields CDR1 LNHDA and CDR2 SQIVND (reference sequence). The CDR3 covers 13 residues. Supplemented by reference TRBV19 and TRBJ2-1, the full variable domain reads DGGITQSPKYLFRKEGQNVTLSCEQNLNHDAMYWYRQDPGQGLRLIYYSQIVNDFQKGDIAEGYSVSREKKESFPLTVTSAQKNPTAFYLCASSILGGEEQFFGPGTRLTVL.

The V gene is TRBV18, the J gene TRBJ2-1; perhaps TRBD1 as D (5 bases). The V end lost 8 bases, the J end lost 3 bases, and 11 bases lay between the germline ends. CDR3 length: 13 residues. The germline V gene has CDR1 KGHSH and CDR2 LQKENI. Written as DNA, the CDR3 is TGTGCCAGCGCTGGGGCACGCTACAATGAGCAGTTCTTC. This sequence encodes CASAGARYNEQFF.

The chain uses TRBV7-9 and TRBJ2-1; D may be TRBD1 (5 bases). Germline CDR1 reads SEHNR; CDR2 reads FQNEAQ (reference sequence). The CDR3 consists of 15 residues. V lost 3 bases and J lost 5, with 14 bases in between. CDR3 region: CASSFLFGRDNEQFF. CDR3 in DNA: TGTGCCAGCAGCTTCTTATTTGGCAGGGACAATGAGCAGTTCTTC.

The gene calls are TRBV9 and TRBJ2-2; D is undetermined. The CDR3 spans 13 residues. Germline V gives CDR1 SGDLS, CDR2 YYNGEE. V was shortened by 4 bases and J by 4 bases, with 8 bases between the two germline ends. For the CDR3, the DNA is TGTGCCAGCAGCAATCCTAGCACCGGGGAGCTGTTTTTT. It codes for CASSNPSTGELFF. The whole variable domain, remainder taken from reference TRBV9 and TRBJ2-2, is DSGVTQTPKHLITATGQRVTLRCSPRSGDLSVYWYQQSLDQGLQFLIQYYNGEERAKGNILERFSAQQFPDLHSELNLSSLELGDSALYFCASSNPSTGELFFGEGSRLTVL.

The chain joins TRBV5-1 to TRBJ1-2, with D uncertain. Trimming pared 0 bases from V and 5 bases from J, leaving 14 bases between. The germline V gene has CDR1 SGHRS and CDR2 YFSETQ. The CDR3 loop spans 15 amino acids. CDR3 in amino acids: CASSLGTVGLYGYTF. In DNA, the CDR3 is TGCGCCAGCAGCTTGGGCACAGTAGGTTTATATGGCTACACCTTC.

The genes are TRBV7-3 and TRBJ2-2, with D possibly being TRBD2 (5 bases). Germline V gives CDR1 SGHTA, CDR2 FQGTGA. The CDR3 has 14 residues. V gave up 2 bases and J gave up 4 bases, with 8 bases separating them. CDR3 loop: CASSLASGTGELFF. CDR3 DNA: TGTGCCAGCAGCTTAGCCAGCGGCACCGGGGAGCTGTTTTTT.

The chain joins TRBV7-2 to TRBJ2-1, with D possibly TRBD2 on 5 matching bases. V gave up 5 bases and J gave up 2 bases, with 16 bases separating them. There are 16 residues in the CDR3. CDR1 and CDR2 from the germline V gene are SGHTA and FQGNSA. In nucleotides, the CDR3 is TGTGCCAGCAGCGAGGCCGCGGGCCAGGCCTACAATGAGCAGTTCTTC. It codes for CASSEAAGQAYNEQFF.

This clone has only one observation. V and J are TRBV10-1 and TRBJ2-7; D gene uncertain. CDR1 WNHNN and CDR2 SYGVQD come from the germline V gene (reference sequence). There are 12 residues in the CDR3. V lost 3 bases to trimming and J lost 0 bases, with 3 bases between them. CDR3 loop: CASSDNSYEQYF. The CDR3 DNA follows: TGCGCCAGCAGTGACAACTCCTACGAGCAGTACTTC.

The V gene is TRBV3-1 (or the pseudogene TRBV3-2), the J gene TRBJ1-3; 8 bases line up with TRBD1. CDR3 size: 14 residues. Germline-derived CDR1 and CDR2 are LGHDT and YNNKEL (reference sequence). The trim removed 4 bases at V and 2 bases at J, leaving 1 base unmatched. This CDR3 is CASSPTGAGNTIYF. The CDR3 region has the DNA TGTGCCAGCAGCCCGACAGGGGCTGGAAACACCATATATTTT.

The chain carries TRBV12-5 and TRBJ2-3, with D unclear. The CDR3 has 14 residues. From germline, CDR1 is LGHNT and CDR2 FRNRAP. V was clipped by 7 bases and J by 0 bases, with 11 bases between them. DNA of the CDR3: TGTGCTAGTGAAGATCGTAGTAGCACAGATACGCAGTATTTT. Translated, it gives CASEDRSSTDTQYF.

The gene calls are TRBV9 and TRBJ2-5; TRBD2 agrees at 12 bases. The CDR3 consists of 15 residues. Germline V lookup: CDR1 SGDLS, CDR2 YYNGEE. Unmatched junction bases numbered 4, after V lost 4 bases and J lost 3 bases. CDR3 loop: CASSLRLAGEETQYF. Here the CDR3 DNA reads TGTGCCAGCAGCCTCAGACTAGCGGGGGAAGAGACCCAGTACTTC.

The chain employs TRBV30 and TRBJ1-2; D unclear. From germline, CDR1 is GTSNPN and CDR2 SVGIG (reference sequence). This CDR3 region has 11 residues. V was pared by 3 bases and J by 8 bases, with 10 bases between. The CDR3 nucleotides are TGTGCCTGGAGCGACATTTACGGCTACACCTTC. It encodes CAWSDIYGYTF.

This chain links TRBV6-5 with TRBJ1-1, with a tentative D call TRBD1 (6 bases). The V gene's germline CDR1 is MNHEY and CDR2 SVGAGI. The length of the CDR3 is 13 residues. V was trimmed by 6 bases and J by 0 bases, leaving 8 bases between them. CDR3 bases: TGTGCCAGCAGCCGGGACATGAACACTGAAGCTTTCTTT. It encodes CASSRDMNTEAFF.

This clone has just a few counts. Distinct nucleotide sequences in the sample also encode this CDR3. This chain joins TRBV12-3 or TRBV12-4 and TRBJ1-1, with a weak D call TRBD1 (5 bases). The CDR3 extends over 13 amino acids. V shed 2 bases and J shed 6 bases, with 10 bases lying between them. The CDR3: CASSLNPGAEAFF. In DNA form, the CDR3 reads TGTGCCAGCAGTTTAAATCCGGGGGCTGAAGCTTTCTTT.

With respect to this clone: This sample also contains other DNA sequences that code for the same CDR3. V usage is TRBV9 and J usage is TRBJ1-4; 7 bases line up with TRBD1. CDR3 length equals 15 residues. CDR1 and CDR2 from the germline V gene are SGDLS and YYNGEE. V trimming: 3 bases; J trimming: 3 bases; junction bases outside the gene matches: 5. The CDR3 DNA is TGTGCCAGCAGCGGAAGACAGGGCCCTAATGAAAAACTGTTTTTT. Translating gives CASSGRQGPNEKLFF.

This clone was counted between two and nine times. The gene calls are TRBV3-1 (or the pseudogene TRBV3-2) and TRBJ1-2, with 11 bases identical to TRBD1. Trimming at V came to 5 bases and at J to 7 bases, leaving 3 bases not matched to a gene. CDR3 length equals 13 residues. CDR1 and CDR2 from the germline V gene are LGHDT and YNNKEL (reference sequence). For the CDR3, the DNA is TGTGCCAGCAGCTTTGGGACAGGGGGTGGCTACACCTTC. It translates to CASSFGTGGGYTF.

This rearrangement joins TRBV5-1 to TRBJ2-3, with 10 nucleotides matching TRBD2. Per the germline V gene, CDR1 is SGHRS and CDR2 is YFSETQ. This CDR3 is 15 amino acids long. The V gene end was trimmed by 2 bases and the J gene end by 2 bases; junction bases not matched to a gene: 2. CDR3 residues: CASSFSGGNTDTQYF. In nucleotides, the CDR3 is TGCGCCAGCAGCTTTAGCGGGGGGAACACAGATACGCAGTATTTT.

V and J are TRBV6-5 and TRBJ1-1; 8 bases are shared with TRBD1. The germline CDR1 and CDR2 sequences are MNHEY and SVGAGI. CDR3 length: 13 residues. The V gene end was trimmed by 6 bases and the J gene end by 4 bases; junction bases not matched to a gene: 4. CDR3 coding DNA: TGTGCCAGCAGGCTTACAGGGGGCACTGAAGCTTTCTTT. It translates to CASRLTGGTEAFF.

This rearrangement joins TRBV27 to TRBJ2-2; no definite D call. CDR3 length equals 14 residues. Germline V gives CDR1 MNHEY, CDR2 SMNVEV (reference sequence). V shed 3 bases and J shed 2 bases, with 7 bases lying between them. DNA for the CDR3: TGTGCCAGCAGTTTTGAAGCAAACACCGGGGAGCTGTTTTTT. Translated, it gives CASSFEANTGELFF.

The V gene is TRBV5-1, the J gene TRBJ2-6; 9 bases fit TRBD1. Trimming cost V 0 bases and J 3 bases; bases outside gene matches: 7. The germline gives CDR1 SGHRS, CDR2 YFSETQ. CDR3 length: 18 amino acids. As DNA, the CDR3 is TGCGCCAGCAGCTTGGCCCGACAGGGGGAAGGTGGGGCCAACGTCCTGACTTTC. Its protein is CASSLARQGEGGANVLTF.

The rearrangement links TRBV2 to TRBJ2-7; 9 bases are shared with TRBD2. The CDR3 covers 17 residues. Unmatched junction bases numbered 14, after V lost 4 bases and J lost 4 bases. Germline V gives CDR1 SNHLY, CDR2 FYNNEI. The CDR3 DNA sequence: TGTGCCAGCAGTGTCCCTTTTAGCGGGGGATTTAGATACGAGCAGTACGTC. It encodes CASSVPFSGGFRYEQYV.

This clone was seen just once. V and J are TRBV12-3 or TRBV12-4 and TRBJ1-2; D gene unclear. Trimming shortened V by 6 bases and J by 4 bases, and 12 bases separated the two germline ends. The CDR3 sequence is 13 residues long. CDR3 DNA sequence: TGTGCCAGCAGACTTCCACCGAGCTATGGCTACACCTTC. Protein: CASRLPPSYGYTF.

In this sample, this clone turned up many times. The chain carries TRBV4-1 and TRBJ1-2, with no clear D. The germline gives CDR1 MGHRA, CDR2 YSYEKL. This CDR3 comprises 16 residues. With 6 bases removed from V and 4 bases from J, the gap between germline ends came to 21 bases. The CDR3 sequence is CASRPTLTSSGYGYTF. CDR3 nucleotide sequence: TGCGCCAGCAGGCCGACACTTACCTCGAGTGGCTATGGCTACACCTTC.

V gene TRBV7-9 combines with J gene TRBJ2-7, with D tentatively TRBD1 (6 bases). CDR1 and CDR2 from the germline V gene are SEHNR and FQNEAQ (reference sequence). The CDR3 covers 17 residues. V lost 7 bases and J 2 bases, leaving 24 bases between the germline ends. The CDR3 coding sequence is TGTGCCAGCAACCTACTCCGCCCCCGGGACACTACCTACGAGCAGTACTTC. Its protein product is CASNLLRPRDTTYEQYF.